This TCR beta chain was sequenced for a study of blood T cell repertoires in COVID-19. Whole-study context: From T cells, B-cell-depleted T cells, or PBMCs came the material, which was cDNA or gDNA.

Sequencing used immunoSEQ multiplex PCR; TCRdb keeps in-frame clones, though not all of them. The table records approximately 270,000 clones, about 85% of them present only once. The V end was cut by 2 bases, the J end by 2 bases, with 14 bases between. CDR3 length: 16 residues. The germline V gene encodes CDR1 MNHNY and CDR2 SVGAGI (reference sequence). The source is a human donor with COVID-19, enrolled during active disease. The donor label of this sample is uncertain. Material for sequencing was peripheral blood. V gene TRBV6-6 combines with J gene TRBJ2-3; D gene unclear. As DNA, the CDR3 is TGTGCCAGCAGTTACGAGGCGGCGAGATACACAGATACGCAGTATTTT. It encodes CASSYEAARYTDTQYF.